This record looks at one T cell receptor (beta chain) sequence and its context. This receptor's antigen is unknown. Base-call qualities are not available, and no considerably larger clone is one nucleotide away. The CDR3 sequence holds 13 residues, the cysteine and phenylalanine included. Only the CDR3 DNA is retained, 39 bases long and in frame from the first base. The CDR1 and CDR2 encoded by the germline V gene are LGHNT and FRNRAP. V was cut back by 6 bases and J by 3 bases, leaving a gap of 11 bases between them. The CDR3 regions of human TCRbeta chains were analyzed by immunosequencing. Under the source paper's analysis protocol: TCRs in the repertoires were compared against a reference library of SARS-CoV-2-specific TCRs that had been generated with the MIRA antigen-specificity platform. Breadth meant the fraction of unique TCRs that were SARS-CoV-2-associated, whereas depth meant the fraction of total T cells that were SARS-CoV-2-associated. Using the MIRA data, each spike-specific TCR was mapped to the spike region that the TCR reacts to and placed in a CD4 or CD8 class. Log10-transformed breadth and depth values were compared by one-way ANOVA with Sidak's multiple comparisons tests. TCRdb re-hosts the immuneACCESS table, in-frame sequences only. Its copies lack some clones; in the studies checked, an unresolved V gene accounts for under half of them, and the cause for the rest is not known. V, J and clone size are those of that table, while D and trimming were read from the DNA. A total of about 150,000 clones appear in this sample, over 75% of them only once. Approximately 1.5% of the sample goes to the ten largest clones.

The time point label, read with the paper, signifies: baseline before first vaccination. Samples from vaccinated people were obtained from the UK trials COV001 and COV002, which included a single-blind randomized controlled phase 2/3 trial of AZD1222 (ChAdOx1 nCoV-19) in healthy adults. For TCRbeta chain sequencing, PBMC samples from trial participants were taken at day 0 and at day 28 after the second dose. These data belong to a study of T cell responses to AZD1222 COVID-19 vaccine (dated by TCRdb to 2020 to 2023). The study in broad terms: AZD1222 recipients whose second dose came at about 4 weeks and those whose second dose came at about 12 weeks were combined into one group, since spike-specific TCR depth and breadth did not differ between the two schedules. Trial participants were enrolled by age into 18-55, 56-69 and 70-plus year subgroups, with approximately 160, 26 and 62 TCR-sequenced participants respectively. A total of about 250 trial participants underwent TCR sequencing, of whom 207 had received two doses of AZD1222 and roughly 26 had received two doses of the MenACWY control vaccine. On the study overall, not on this receptor specifically: Only five or six AZD1222 recipients were SARS-CoV-2 seropositive at baseline, limiting conclusions about previously exposed vaccinees. In the small 56-69-year group, the increase in depth fell short of significance, most likely because of low power. CD4 TCRs associated with the vaccine covered the entire spike protein, and the dominant responses were in regions 160-218 and 743-854. Epitopes outside the regions mutated in the B.1.351 and B.1.1.7 variants were reportedly recognized by nearly half of the unique spike-specific TCRs. After two AZD1222 doses, both the breadth and the depth of spike-specific TCRs were significantly higher than at day 0 and than in MenACWY recipients. Participants were mostly white British, with more females than males. The authors suggested clonal diversity may have been underestimated. Because no samples from the day 14 peak response were available, repertoires could be characterized only after the peak T cell response.

The chain is assembled from TRBV12-5 and TRBJ2-5, with the D gene too uncertain to name. This specimen consisted of peripheral blood, obtained on day 0 of AZD1222 vaccination. The origin of this receptor is an adult in good health. The CDR3 sequence is CASGLSQEETQYF. The nucleotide sequence reads TGTGCTAGTGGGCTATCCCAAGAAGAGACCCAGTACTTC.